This T cell receptor beta chain emerged from a study of blood T cell repertoires in COVID-19. As for the study in general: Spain, Italy and the United States supplied samples that represented acute and convalescent COVID-19.

Per the authors' pipeline: From reference gene primer amplification, estimates of nucleated cell counts were derived. The method was immunoSEQ multiplex PCR; TCRdb's version includes in-frame clones alone and lacks a portion of them. That table gives V, J and clone size, and the DNA gave D and trimming. Among approximately 50,000 clones listed, approximately 87% were seen once. The sequencing input was peripheral blood. The origin of this receptor is a man over 45 with acute or convalescent COVID-19.

CDR3 residues: CASSYRGNSPLHF. The CDR3 DNA is TGTGCCAGCAGTTACCGGGGTAATTCACCCCTCCACTTT. The rearrangement links TRBV6-5 to TRBJ1-6, with D uncertain. Trimming removed 2 bases at V and 6 bases at J, with 5 bases between. CDR3 length: 13 amino acids. Germline V lookup: CDR1 MNHEY, CDR2 SVGAGI.